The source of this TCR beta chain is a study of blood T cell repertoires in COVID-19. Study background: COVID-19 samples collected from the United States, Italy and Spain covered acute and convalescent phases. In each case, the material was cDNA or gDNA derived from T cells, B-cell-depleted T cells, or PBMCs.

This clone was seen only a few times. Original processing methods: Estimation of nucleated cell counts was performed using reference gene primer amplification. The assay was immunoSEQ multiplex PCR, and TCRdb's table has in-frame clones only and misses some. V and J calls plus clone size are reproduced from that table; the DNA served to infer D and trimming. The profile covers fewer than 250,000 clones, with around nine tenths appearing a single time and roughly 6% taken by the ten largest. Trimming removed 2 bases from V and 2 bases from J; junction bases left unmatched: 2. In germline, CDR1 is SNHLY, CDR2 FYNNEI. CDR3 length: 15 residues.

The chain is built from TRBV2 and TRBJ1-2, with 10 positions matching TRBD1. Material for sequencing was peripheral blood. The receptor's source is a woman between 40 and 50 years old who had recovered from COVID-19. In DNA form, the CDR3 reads TGTGCCAGCAGTGAATGGGACAGGGGAAACTATGGCTACACCTTC. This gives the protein CASSEWDRGNYGYTF.